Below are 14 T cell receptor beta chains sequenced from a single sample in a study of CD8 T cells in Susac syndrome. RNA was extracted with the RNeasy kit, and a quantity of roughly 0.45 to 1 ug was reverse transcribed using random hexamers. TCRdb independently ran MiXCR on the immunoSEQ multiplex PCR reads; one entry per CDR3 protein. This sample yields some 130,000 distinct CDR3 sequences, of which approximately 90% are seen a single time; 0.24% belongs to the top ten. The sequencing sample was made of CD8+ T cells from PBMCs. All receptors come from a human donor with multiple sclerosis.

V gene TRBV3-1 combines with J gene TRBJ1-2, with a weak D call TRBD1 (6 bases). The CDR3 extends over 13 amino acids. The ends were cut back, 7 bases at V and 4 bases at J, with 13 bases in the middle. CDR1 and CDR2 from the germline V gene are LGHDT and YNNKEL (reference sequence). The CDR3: CASTSTGIYGYTF. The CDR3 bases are TGTGCCAGCACCTCGACAGGCATCTATGGCTACACCTTC.

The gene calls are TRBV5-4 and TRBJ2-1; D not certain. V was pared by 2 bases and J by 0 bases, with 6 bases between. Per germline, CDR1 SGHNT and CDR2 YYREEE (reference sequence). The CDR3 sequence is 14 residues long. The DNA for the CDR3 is TGTGCCAGCAGCTTTCAAAGCTCCTACAATGAGCAGTTCTTC. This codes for CASSFQSSYNEQFF.

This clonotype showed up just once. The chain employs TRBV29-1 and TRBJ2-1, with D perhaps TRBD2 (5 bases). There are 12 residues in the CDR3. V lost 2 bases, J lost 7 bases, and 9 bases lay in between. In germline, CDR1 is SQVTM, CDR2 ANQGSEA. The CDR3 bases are TGCAGCGTTGAACAGTCGGGGAATGAGCAGTTCTTC. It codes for CSVEQSGNEQFF.

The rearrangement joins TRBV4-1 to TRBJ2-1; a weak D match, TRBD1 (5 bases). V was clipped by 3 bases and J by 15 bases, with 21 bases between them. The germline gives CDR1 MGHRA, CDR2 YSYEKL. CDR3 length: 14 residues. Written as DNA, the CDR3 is TGCGCCAGCAGCCAGTTACAGGCCGAGTACCCATTGTTCTTC. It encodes CASSQLQAEYPLFF.

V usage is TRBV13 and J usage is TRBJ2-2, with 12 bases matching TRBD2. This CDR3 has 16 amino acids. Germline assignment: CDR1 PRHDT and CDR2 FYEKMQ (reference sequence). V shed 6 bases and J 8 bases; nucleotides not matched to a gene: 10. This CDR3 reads CASRPQSGLAGGELFF. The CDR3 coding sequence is TGTGCCAGCAGACCACAATCCGGACTAGCGGGAGGGGAGCTGTTTTTT.

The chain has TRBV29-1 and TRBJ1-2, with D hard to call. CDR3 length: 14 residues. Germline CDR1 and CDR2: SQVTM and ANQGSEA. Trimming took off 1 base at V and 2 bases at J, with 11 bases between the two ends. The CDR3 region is CSVEGWGGNYGYTF. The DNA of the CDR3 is TGCAGCGTTGAAGGATGGGGAGGGAACTATGGCTACACCTTC.

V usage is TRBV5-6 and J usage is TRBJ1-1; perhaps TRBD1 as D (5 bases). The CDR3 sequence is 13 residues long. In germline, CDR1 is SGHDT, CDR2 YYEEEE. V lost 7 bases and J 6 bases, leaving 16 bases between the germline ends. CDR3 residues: CASYFRDASEAFF. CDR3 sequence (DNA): TGTGCCAGCTACTTCCGGGACGCCTCTGAAGCTTTCTTT.

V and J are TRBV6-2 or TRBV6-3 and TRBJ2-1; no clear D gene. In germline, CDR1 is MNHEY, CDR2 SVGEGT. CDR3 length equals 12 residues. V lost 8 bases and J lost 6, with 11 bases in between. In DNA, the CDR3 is TGTGCCAGCTCATTGGCGACCAATGAGCAGTTCTTC. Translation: CASSLATNEQFF.

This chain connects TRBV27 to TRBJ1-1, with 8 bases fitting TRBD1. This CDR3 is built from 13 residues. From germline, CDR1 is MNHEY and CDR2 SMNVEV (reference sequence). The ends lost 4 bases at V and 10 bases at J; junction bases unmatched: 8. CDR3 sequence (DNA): TGTGCCAGCAGTTACGACAGGGGAAACGGAGCTTTCTTT. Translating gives CASSYDRGNGAFF.

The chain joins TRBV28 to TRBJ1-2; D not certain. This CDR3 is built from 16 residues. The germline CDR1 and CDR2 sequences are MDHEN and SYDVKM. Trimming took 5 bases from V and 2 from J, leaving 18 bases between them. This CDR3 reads CASSPPALDENYGYTF. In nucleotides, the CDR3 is TGTGCCAGCAGTCCCCCAGCCCTGGATGAGAACTATGGCTACACCTTC.

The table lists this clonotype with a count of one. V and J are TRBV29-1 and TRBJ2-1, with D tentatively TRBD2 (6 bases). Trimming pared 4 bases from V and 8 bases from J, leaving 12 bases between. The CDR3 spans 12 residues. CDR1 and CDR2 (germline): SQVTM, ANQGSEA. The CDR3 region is CSVAIREDEQFF. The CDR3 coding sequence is TGCAGCGTTGCGATCAGGGAGGATGAGCAGTTCTTC.

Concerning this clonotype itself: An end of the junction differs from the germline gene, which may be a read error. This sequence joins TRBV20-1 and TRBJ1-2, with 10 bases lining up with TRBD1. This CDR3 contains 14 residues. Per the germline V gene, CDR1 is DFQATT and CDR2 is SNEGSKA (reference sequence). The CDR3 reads CSAGDRGLYYGYTF. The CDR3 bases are TGCAGTGCTGGAGACAGGGGGCTATACTATGGCTACACCTTC.

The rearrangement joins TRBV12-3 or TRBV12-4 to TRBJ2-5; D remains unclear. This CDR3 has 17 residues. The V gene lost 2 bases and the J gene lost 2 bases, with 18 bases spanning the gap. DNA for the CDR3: TGTGCCAGCAGTTTAAGGGCAGGTATCAGGTTTCAAGAGACCCAGTACTTC. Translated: CASSLRAGIRFQETQYF.

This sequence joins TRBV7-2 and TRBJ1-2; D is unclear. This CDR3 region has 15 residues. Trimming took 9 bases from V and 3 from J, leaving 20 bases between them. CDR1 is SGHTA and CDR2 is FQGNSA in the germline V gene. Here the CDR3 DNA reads TGTGCCAGGCTAAAACTACGGGGAGGCGACTATGGCTACACCTTC. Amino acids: CARLKLRGGDYGYTF.